This T cell receptor beta chain stems from a study of shared clonotypes between healthy human individuals (dated by TCRdb to 2018 to 2020). Some background on the complete study: The cohort comprised two women and a few men aged 18 to 49 years. Per donor, three plates each were used for CD4 naive and CD4 memory, two for CD8 naive, and one for CD8 memory. Libraries were prepared and TCR repertoires were sequenced by different laboratories using diverse techniques, in order to increase sequencing depth and limit assay-specific biases. Per donor, leukapheresis produced somewhere between about 0.94 and 9 billion PBMCs. To estimate repertoire size and how much clonotypes are shared between individuals, the study performed deep sequencing of blood TCR repertoires from roughly five healthy adults.

Using the deep immunoSEQ assay, TCR CDR3 regions were amplified from genomic DNA by multiplex PCR. Genomic DNA extracted from each cell subset was distributed evenly over all wells of several immunoSEQ 96-well plates, and each plate served as one replicate. For sorted subsets, each replicate PCR was loaded with 200 to 250 ng genomic DNA, equivalent to about 30,000 T cell genomes. Purified libraries were measured with a Qubit 3.0 fluorometer, size-checked on a Bioanalyzer 2100, and measured again with the KAPA Library Quantification kit. Each immunoSEQ 96-well plate was sequenced on its own single-read 150-cycle Illumina NextSeq 550 flow cell. Turning to the authors' computational methods: Because only junctional sequences without quality scores were contained in the immunoSEQ output, filtering matching that applied to full-length reads could not be performed. To assign V/J genes and CDR3, sequences were annotated against IMGT germline references using PyIR, a Python wrapper for IgBLAST v1.9. Any read was removed if the V/J assignment was weak (E-value above 1e-6), the CDR3 was missing, or the read contained stop codons, out-of-frame junctions, or ambiguous translated residues. A V3J clonotype was defined by an identical inferred V gene, J gene, and CDR3 amino acid sequence. Percentage overlap between repertoires was computed as shared unique clonotypes divided by the size of the smaller repertoire. Repertoire richness was assessed with RTK rarefaction, the Chao1 estimator, and Recon v2.1 estimates of unobserved clonotypes. Generation probabilities for all TCRbeta clonotypes obtained by the gDNA method from several donors were computed using OLGA. The source is immuneACCESS, and TCRdb retained only in-frame sequences with V and J called. Part of the clones is not carried over; for the studies checked, unresolved V genes explain less than half of this, and the remainder is unexplained. For V, J and clone size, that table is used; D and trimming come from the DNA. The sample table contains some 2 million clones; only one count was recorded for about 94% of them. The leading ten clones occupy 1% to 1.3% of the sample.

CDR1 and CDR2 are drawn from the germline V gene: SGHDN, FVKESK. The CDR3 spans 11 residues, from the cysteine through the phenylalanine. Just the 33-base CDR3 DNA is kept, in frame starting at base 1. The germline ends are 3 bases apart after V is trimmed by 4 bases and J by 3 bases. CD8 naive samples consisted of CD45RO-negative cells that were positively selected for CCR7, yielding a CD45RA+CCR7+ population without TemRA cells. Donors were healthy HIV-negative adults with no recently reported acute infections or vaccinations. Every donor was a Caucasian adult residing in Nashville, Tennessee, USA. Blood was obtained by leukapheresis, after which PBMCs were separated by Ficoll-Histopaque density gradient centrifugation and cryopreserved in liquid nitrogen vapor phase. Purity and quantity of every magnetically sorted T cell population were checked by analytical flow cytometry. From each sorted fraction, genomic DNA was isolated and quantified by UV absorbance on a Nanodrop 2000c.

General findings and caveats noted by the study authors: Incomplete sequencing was indicated by rarefaction of sorted-subset datasets, despite the large sequencing depth. Pairwise subsampling led to the expectation that sequencing depth would affect the degree of clonotype sharing among donors. Because the study included only a small number of donors, the genetic and exposure-history diversity represented was limited. Compared with non-shared clonotypes, the clonotypes found in all four sorted-subset donors had higher generation probabilities. Sampling was restricted to blood, and TCR repertoires in tissue are likely to differ from TCR repertoires in blood. Sharing across a handful of donors was observed for about 5% of naive CD4, under 4% of naive CD8, about 2.3% of memory CD4, and around 0.4% of memory CD8 clonotypes. Estimated clonotype richness was generally larger for naive than for memory subsets.

To note about this clone: The specificity of this receptor is unknown. No quality values exist for individual bases; no much larger clone is one base distant.

The TCR was taken from a man between 18 and 29 years old in good health. Recombination linked TRBV14 to TRBJ1-1; no D gene can be assigned with confidence. Material for sequencing was naive CD8+ T cells sorted from blood. Reading the label with the study, this specimen's cell subset or site is: CD45RA+CCR7+. The nucleotide sequence is TGTGCCAGCAGCCGCGACACTGAAGCTTTCTTT. The translation is CASSRDTEAFF.